This T cell receptor (beta chain) derives from a study of T cells in Graves' hyperthyroidism and ophthalmopathy. Over 18 months, lack of ophthalmopathy progression marked Graves' hyperthyroidism as stable. Clinical symptoms, serum thyroxine, TRAb, thyroid ultrasound and orbital computed tomography established diagnosis. Looked up from germline, CDR1 is LNHDA and CDR2 is SQIVND (reference sequence). The length of the CDR3 is 16 residues. After removal of 11 bases from V and 2 bases from J, the junction contained 14 bases not matched to a gene. Amplification of TCR beta CDR3 regions was performed using RNA transcripts as template. First-round RT-PCR targeting the TCR CDR3 was performed with the HTBI primer set. TCRdb reanalysed the multiplex PCR reads using MiXCR and keeps one entry per CDR3 protein. The table records some 740,000 distinct CDR3 sequences, 14% of them present only once.

The sequencing sample was made of blood. The V and J genes are TRBV19 and TRBJ2-1; 8 bases fit TRBD1. The receptor comes from a woman aged 18-29 years with Graves' hyperthyroidism. The DNA for the CDR3 is TGTGCCTCCCAGGGGGCGGGCAAGTATACCTACAATGAGCAGTTCTTC. This translates into CASQGAGKYTYNEQFF.